Each of the 5 T cell receptor beta chains below was sequenced from the same sample in a study of blood T cell repertoires in COVID-19. Repertoires were generated with immunoSEQ multiplex PCR, while TCRdb's copy carries only in-frame clones and drops some. Of about 270,000 clones in the sample, 70% to 90% are singletons; the top ten hold roughly 9.6%. The sequenced sample was peripheral blood. These receptors were obtained from a woman in her 70s with acute or convalescent COVID-19.

This clone has only one observation. V usage is TRBV3-1 (or the pseudogene TRBV3-2) and J usage is TRBJ2-7, with 7 bases matching TRBD1. V trimming: 4 bases; J trimming: 7 bases; junction bases outside the gene matches: 7. Germline loops: CDR1 LGHDT, CDR2 YNNKEL (reference sequence). This CDR3 contains 13 residues. CDR3 in amino acids: CASSRQGVGEQYF. Written as DNA, the CDR3 is TGTGCCAGCAGCCGACAGGGAGTGGGAGAGCAGTACTTC.

This clone was recorded a few times. This rearrangement joins TRBV21-1 to TRBJ2-2; the listed D gene, TRBD1, was not tested against the DNA. TRBV21-1 is noted as a pseudogene. The length of the CDR3 is 11 residues. CDR3 nucleotides: TGTGCCAGGACAGGGGACGGGGAGCTGTTTTTT. Amino acids: CARTGDGELFF.

J is TRBJ2-5 and V is TRBV30; no clear D. V lost 3 bases to trimming and J lost 7 bases, with 15 bases between them. In germline, CDR1 is GTSNPN, CDR2 SVGIG (reference sequence). The CDR3 is 13 residues long. The CDR3, as DNA: TGTGCCTGGAGCACTTACGGTAGTGGGACCCAGTACTTC. Its translation is CAWSTYGSGTQYF.

This rearrangement joins TRBV7-9 to TRBJ2-1, with unresolved D. This CDR3 is 14 amino acids long. Between the trimmed V and J ends, which lost 3 bases and 10 bases, there was a span of 16 bases. Germline values: CDR1 SEHNR, CDR2 FQNEAQ (reference sequence). As DNA, the CDR3 is TGTGCCAGCAGCTTGACGACCTCCCTGGGCGAGCAGTTCTTC. It encodes CASSLTTSLGEQFF.

This sequence joins TRBV7-9 and TRBJ1-1; D call uncertain. The CDR3 sequence is 12 residues long. CDR1 SEHNR and CDR2 FQNEAQ come from the germline V gene (reference sequence). The V end was cut by 5 bases, the J end by 8 bases, with 12 bases between. The CDR3 bases are TGTGCCAGCAGCCCATGGACTGCAGAAGCTTTCTTT. Its translation is CASSPWTAEAFF.